This TCR beta chain is drawn from a study of T cell responses to AZD1222 COVID-19 vaccine. Broader study findings: Clonal diversity may have been underestimated in mostly white British donors. Among spike-specific TCRs, nearly half reportedly target unmutated variant regions. Regions 160-218 and 743-854 dominated among vaccine-associated CD4 TCRs spanning spike.

This CDR3 comprises 13 residues. Here immunoSEQ multiplex PCR was the method, and the copy in TCRdb shows in-frame clones only, minus some. The sample includes about 97,000 clones, roughly 88% of them seen just once. A word on this clone: Antigen unknown.

The TCR sequence derives from an adult in good health. The material sequenced was peripheral blood, taken on day 0 of AZD1222 vaccination. The chain recombines TRBV1 with TRBJ2-3. TRBV1 is shown as a pseudogene. CDR3 loop: CTSSPHRKDTQYF. The CDR3 bases are TGCACCAGCAGCCCGCACCGAAAGGACACGCAGTATTTT.